This T cell receptor beta chain is from a study of spatial heterogeneity in lung cancer (dated by TCRdb to about 2019). Broadly, across the study: Beta-chain transcripts were consistently detected in greater numbers than alpha-chain transcripts, which likely reflects a higher abundance of beta-chain transcripts. In the raw uncorrected reads, each unique combination of TCR and UMI appeared more than ten times on average. The study quantitatively compared TCR alpha and beta repertoires across multiple tumor regions, matched nontumor lung and blood in non-small cell lung cancer. The study linked features of the TCR repertoire to counts of nonsynonymous mutations, which were determined by whole-exome sequencing of tumor tissue. At surgery, both alpha and beta chains were TCR-sequenced in more than 200 tumor regions, 64 matched nontumor lung samples and around 50 PBMC samples.

To prepare the library, 5' RACE was applied. These reads were obtained on a NextSeq 500. In the TCR library protocol, a unique molecular identifier was attached to each TCR cDNA molecule so that PCR and sequencing errors could be corrected. The original pipeline was this. TCR identification, UMI-based error correction and CDR3 extraction were all carried out with Decombinator tools. TCRs above a frequency of 2 per 1,000, corresponding to the top 1% of the tumor frequency distribution, were defined as expanded. Each repertoire was subsampled 100 times to 5,000 TCRs, after which Renyi diversity was computed with the R vegan package. CDR3 similarity networks were built from amino acid triplet string-kernel similarity, with CDR3s being connected when pairwise similarity was above 0.82. TCRdb trimmed public reads at Q25 via fastp, called clones via MiXCR and kept in-frame beta chains. Under each unique CDR3 protein, matching rows form one entry showing the most common genes and DNA. The V and J calls follow TCRdb's processing rather than the paper's. Across this sample there are 80,000 to 95,000 distinct CDR3 sequences, with over 8.5% seen only once. The top ten clonotypes cover 6.9% of the sample.

Via the germline V gene, CDR1 is MNHEY and CDR2 SVGEGT. The CDR3 spans 16 residues, from the cysteine through the phenylalanine. Of all the DNA, just the CDR3 is kept, 48 bases in frame from base 1. V is reduced by 5 bases and J by 3 bases, leaving a spacing of 20 bases between them. The study at large found these results: Additional single-cell paired TCR alpha and beta sequencing was considered necessary to confirm, at a functional level, the hypothesis that regional TCRs recognize regional mutations. Ubiquitous expanded tumor TCRs showed up in blood more often at tumor resection than at routine follow-up.

Reading the label with the study, this specimen's time point is: sample taken at primary tumor resection. Whole RNA extracted from tumor and nontumor lung tissue, or from cryopreserved PBMC samples, was used for TCR sequencing without cell sorting. The donors were 60 to 80 patients from the lung TRACERx cohort who had early-stage, untreated non-small cell lung cancer. Only patients with enough RNA available from two or more tumor regions were chosen for TCR sequencing. This clonotype was seen repeatedly, ten times or more. Its antigen specificity is not known. Qualities for individual bases were not recorded, and no much larger clone is one base off.

The source was PBMCs, collected at surgery. This chain is built from TRBV6-2 or TRBV6-3 and TRBJ2-7; the D segment might be TRBD1 or TRBD2, since each matches 5 bases. This receptor was obtained from a male donor with early-stage non-small cell lung cancer. The nucleotide sequence reads TGTGCCAGCAGTCACCCTCAGGGAGAGTGGCACTACGAGCAGTACTTC. Translated, it reads CASSHPQGEWHYEQYF.